The source of this T cell receptor beta chain is a study of blood T cell repertoires in COVID-19. Trimming cost V 4 bases and J 0 bases, with 13 bases left between them. Germline V gene data show CDR1 as WNHNN and CDR2 as SYGVQD (reference sequence). This CDR3 region has 16 residues. The repertoire was sequenced with immunoSEQ multiplex PCR; TCRdb's copy has only in-frame clones and lacks some. The table has tens of thousands of clones, 81% seen once. Source material: peripheral blood. The receptor was isolated from a man of 80 years or more with acute or convalescent COVID-19. This sequence joins TRBV10-1 and TRBJ2-1; D may be TRBD2 (6 bases). The DNA for the CDR3 is TGCGCCAGCAGTGGTCCTGCGGGAAGCTCCTACAATGAGCAGTTCTTC. It specifies CASSGPAGSSYNEQFF.